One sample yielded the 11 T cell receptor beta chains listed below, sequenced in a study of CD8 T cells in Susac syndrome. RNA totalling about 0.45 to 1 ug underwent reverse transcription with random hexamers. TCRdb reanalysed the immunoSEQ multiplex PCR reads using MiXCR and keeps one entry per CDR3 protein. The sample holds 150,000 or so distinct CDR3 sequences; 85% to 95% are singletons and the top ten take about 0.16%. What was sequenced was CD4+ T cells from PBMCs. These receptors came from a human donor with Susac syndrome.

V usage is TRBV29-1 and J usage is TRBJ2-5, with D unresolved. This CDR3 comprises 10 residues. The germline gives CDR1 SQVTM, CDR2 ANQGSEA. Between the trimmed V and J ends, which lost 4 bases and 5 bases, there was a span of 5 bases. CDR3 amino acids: CSVVLETQYF. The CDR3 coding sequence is TGCAGCGTTGTGTTGGAGACCCAGTACTTC.

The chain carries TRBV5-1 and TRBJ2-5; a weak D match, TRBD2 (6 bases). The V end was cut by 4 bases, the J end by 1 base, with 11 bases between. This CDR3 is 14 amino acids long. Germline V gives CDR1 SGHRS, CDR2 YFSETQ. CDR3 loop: CASSLGLTQETQYF. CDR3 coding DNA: TGCGCCAGCAGCCTCGGACTAACCCAAGAGACCCAGTACTTC.

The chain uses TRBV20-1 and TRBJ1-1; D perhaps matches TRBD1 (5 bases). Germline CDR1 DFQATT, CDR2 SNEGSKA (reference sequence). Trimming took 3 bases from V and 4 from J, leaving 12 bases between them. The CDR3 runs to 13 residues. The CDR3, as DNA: TGCAGTGCTAGCTACATCGGGGGCACTGAAGCTTTCTTT. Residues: CSASYIGGTEAFF.

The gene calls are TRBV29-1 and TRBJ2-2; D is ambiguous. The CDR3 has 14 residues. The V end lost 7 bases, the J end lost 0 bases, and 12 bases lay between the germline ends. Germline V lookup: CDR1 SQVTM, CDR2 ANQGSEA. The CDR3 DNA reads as TGCAGCGCTGGAGCCGGCTCGAACACCGGGGAGCTGTTTTTT. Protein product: CSAGAGSNTGELFF.

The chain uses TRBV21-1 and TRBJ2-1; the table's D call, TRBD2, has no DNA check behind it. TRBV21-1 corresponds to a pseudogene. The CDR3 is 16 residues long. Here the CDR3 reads CASSKAGGENYNEQFF. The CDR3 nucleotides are TGTGCCAGCAGCAAAGCCGGCGGGGAGAACTACAATGAGCAGTTCTTC.

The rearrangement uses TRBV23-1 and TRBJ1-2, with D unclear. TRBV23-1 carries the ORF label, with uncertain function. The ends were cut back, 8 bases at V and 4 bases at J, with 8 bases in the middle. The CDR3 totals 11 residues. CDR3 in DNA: TGCGCCAGCGAAATCCCCTATGGCTACACCTTC. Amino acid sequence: CASEIPYGYTF.

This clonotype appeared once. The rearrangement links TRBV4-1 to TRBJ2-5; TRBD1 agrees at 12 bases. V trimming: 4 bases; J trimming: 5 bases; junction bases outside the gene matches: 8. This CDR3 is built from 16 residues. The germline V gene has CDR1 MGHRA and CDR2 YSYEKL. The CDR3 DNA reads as TGCGCCAGCAGCCTTAGTCCCGGGACAGGGGGCGAGACCCAGTACTTC. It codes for CASSLSPGTGGETQYF.

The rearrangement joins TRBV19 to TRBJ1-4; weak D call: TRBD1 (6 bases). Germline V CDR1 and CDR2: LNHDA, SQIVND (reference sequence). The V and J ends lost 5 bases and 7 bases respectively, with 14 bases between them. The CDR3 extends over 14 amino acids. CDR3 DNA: TGTGCCAGTAGTCCGGGGGCCCGTCGTGAAAAACTGTTTTTT. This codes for CASSPGARREKLFF.

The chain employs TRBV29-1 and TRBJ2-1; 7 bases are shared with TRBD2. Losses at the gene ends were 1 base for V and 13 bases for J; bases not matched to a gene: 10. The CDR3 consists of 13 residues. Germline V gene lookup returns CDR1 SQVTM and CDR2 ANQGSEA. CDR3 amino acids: CSVEGMGLRDQFF. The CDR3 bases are TGCAGCGTTGAAGGGATGGGACTACGGGACCAGTTCTTC.

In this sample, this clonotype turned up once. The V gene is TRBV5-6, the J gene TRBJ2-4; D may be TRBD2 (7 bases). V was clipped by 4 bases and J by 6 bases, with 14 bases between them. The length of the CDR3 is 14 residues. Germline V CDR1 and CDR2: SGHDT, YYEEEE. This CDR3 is CASSEGGWGNIQYF. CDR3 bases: TGTGCCAGCAGCGAGGGGGGGTGGGGAAACATTCAGTACTTC. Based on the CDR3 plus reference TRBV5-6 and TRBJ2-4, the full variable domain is DAGVTQSPTHLIKTRGQQVTLRCSPKSGHDTVSWYQQALGQGPQFIFQYYEEEERQRGNFPDRFSGHQFPNYSSELNVNALLLGDSALYLCASSEGGWGNIQYFGAGTRLSVL.

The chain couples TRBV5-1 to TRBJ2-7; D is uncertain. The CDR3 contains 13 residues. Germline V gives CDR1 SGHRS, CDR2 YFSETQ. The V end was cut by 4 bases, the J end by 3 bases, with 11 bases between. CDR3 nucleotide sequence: TGCGCCAGCAGCACCTGGACGGACTACGAGCAGTACTTC. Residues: CASSTWTDYEQYF.